This entry describes one T cell receptor beta chain. Universal primer sites and UMIs were introduced during 5'RACE template-switching synthesis of TCR cDNA. TCRdb fed the 5' RACE reads into MiXCR, producing one record per CDR3 protein. The sample holds some 340,000 distinct CDR3 sequences; roughly 4.3% are singletons and the top ten take 20% to 25%. The sample originates from a study of T cells after yellow fever vaccination. V dropped 1 base and J dropped 5 bases, with 14 bases sitting between them. The CDR3 covers 15 residues. Looked up from germline, CDR1 is SGHNT and CDR2 is YENEEA. The sequenced sample was PBMCs, obtained 5 days after the yellow fever booster vaccination. The receptor was derived from a man aged 18-30 years who received the YFV17D yellow fever vaccine. V is TRBV11-3 and J is TRBJ1-1; a possible D gene is TRBD1 (6 bases). For the CDR3, the DNA is TGTGCCAGCAGCTTAGGGGGGCGTATTTGGACTGAAGCTTTCTTT. Its translation: CASSLGGRIWTEAFF.